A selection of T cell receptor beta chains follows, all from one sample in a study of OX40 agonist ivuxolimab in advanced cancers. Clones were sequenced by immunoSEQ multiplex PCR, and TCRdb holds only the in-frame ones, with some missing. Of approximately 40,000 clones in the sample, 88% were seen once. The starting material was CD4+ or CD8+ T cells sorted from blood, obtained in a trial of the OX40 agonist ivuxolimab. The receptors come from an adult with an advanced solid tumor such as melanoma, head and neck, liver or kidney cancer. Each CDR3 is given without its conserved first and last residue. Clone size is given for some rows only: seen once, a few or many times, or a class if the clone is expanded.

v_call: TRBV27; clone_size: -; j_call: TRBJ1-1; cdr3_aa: ASSYGAPIENTEAF
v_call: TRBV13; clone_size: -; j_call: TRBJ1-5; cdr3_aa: ASSLGRTGWLQPQH
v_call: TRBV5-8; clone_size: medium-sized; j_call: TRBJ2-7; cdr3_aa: ASSPVPGQGLSSYEQY
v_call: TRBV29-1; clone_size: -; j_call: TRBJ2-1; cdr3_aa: SVPGTGHNEQF
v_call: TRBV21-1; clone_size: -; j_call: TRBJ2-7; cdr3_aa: ASSIRVCFYEQY
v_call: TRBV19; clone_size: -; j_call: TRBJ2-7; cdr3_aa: ASSIARSGEQY
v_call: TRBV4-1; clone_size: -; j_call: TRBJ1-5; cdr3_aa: ASSQDFGNHQPQH
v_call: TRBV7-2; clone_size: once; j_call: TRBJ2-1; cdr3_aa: ASSFQGDNEQF
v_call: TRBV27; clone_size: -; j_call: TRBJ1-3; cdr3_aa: ASSGGQSGNTIY
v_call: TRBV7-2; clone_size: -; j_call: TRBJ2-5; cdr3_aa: ASSPYRDIETQY
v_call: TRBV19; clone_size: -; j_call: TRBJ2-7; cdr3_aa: ASSISDSFYEQY
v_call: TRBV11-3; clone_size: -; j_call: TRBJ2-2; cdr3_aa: ASSSRNTGELF
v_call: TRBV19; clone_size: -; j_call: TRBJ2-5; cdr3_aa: ASSASIQGTEGRETQY
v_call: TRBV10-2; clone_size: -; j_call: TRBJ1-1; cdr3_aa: ASGGQGNTEAF
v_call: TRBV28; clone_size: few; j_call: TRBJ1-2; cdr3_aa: ASSSDRWNGYT
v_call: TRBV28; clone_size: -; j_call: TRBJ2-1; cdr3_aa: ASFPVGQGLEDEQF
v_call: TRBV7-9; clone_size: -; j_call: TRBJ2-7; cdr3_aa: ASSVGSYEQY
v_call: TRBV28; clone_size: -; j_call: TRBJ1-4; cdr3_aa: ASSLSFGTGGFASNEKLF
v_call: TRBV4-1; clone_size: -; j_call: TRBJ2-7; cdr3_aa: ASSQGGSGRAPTYEQY
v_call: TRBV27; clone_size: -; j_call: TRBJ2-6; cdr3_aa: ASNLNRGPGANVLT
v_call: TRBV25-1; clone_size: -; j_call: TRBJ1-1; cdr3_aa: ASSVGGKAF
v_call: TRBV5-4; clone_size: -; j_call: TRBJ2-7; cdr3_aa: ASSHSNSPYEQY
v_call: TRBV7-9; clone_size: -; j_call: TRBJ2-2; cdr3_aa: ASSLLGTGDTGELF
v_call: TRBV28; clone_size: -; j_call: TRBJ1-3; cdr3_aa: ASKGQFSGNTIY
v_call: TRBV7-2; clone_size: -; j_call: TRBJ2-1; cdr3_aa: ASRSASYNEQF
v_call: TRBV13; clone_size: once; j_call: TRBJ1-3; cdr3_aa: ASSFPSSGNTIY
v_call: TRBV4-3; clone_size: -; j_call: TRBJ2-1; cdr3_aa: ASSQDGTAATNEQF
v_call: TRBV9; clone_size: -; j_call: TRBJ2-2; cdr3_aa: ASSEGPAGNSGRGWPGELF
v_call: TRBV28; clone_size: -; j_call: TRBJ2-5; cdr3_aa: ASSLSVPAGGETQY
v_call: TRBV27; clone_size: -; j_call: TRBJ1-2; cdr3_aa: ASSPQPDGPGIYGYT
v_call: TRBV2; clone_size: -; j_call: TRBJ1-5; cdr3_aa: ASSLTQGNSNQPQH
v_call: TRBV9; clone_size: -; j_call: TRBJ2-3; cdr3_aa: ASSPKLATSTDTQY
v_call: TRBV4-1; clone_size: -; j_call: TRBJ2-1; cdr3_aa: ASSPTGLAGFNEQF
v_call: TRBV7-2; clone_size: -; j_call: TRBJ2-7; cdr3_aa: ASSAGLSYEQY
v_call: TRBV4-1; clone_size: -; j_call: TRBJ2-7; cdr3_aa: ASSLEQGTYEQY